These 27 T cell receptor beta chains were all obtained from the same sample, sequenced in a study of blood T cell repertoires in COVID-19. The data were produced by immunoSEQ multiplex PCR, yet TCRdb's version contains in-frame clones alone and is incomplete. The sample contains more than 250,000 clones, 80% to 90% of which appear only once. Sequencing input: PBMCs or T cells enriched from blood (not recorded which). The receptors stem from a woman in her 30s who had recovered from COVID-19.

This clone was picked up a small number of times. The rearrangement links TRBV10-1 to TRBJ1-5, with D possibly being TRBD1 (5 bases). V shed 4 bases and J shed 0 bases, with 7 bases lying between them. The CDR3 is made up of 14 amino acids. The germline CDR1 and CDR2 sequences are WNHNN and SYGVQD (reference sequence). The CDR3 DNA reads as TGCGCCAGCAGTGGGGGCTATAGCAATCAGCCCCAGCATTTT. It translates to CASSGGYSNQPQHF.

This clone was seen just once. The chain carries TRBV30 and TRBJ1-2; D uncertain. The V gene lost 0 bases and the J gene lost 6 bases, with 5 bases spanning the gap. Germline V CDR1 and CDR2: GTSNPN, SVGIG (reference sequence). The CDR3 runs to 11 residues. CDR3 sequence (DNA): TGTGCCTGGAGTGTCGGTAATGGCTACACCTTC. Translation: CAWSVGNGYTF.

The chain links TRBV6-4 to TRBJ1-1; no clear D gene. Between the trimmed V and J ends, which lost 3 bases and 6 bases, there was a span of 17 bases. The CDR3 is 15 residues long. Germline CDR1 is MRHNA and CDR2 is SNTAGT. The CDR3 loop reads CASSEKSGTLAEAFF. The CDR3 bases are TGTGCCAGCAGTGAGAAGTCGGGTACCTTGGCTGAAGCTTTCTTT.

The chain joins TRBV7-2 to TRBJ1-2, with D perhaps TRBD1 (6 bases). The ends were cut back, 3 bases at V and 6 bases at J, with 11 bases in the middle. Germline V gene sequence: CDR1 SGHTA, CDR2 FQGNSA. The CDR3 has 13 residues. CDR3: CASSFRGGDGYTF. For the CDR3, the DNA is TGTGCCAGCAGCTTCAGGGGTGGTGATGGCTACACCTTC. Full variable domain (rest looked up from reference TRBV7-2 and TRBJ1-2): GAGVSQSPSNKVTEKGKDVELRCDPISGHTALYWYRQSLGQGLEFLIYFQGNSAPDKSGLPSDRFSAERTGGSVSTLTIQRTQQEDSAVYLCASSFRGGDGYTFGSGTRLTVV.

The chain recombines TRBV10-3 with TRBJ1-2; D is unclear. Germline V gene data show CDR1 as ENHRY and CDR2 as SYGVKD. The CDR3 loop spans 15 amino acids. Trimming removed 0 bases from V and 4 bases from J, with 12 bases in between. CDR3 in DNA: TGTGCCATCAGTGAGTCGGCCGAGGGATTCTATGGCTACACCTTC. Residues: CAISESAEGFYGYTF.

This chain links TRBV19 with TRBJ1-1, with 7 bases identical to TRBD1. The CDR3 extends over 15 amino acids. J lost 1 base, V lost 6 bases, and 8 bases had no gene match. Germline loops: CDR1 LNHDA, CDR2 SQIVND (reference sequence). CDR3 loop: CASRPLGGRNTEAFF. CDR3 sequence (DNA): TGTGCCAGTAGGCCTTTAGGGGGCCGGAACACTGAAGCTTTCTTT.

The CDR3: CASSFGGRKGSLEAFF. The DNA of the CDR3 is TGTGCCAGCAGCTTCGGGGGGCGCAAAGGATCGCTCGAAGCTTTCTTT. The rearrangement joins TRBV5-5 to TRBJ1-1; D is perhaps TRBD1 (6 bases). The CDR3 is 16 amino acids. Trimming removed 2 bases at V and 8 bases at J, with 22 bases between. Germline CDR1 reads SGHKS; CDR2 reads YYEKEE (reference sequence).

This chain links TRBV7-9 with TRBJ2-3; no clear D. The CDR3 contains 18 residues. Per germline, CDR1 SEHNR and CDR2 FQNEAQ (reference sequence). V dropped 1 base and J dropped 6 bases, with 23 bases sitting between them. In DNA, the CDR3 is TGTGCCAGCAGCTTAGGCCCTCCTATAAGCGCGGCTAGGGATACGCAGTATTTT. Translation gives CASSLGPPISAARDTQYF.

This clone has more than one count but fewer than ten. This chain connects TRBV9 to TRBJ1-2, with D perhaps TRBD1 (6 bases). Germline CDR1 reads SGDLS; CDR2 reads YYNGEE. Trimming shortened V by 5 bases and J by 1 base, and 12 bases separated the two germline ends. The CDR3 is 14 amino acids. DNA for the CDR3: TGTGCCAGCAGTTACAGGGAGGGTAACTATGGCTACACCTTC. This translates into CASSYREGNYGYTF.

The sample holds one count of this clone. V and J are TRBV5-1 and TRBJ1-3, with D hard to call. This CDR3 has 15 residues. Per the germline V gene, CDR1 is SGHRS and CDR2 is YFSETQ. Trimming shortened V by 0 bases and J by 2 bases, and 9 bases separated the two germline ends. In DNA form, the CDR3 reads TGCGCCAGCAGCTTGGACCCCGGGGCTGGAAACACCATATATTTT. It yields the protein CASSLDPGAGNTIYF. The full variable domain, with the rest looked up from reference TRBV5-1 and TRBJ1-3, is KAGVTQTPRYLIKTRGQQVTLSCSPISGHRSVSWYQQTPGQGLQFLFEYFSETQRNKGNFPGRFSGRQFSNSRSEMNVSTLELGDSALYLCASSLDPGAGNTIYFGEGSWLTVV.

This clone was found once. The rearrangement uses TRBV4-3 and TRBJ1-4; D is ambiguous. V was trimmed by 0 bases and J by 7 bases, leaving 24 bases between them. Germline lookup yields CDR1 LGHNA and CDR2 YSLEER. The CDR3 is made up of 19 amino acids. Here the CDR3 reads CASSQDELARWELGEKLFF. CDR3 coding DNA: TGCGCCAGCAGCCAAGATGAATTGGCCAGGTGGGAGTTAGGTGAAAAACTGTTTTTT.

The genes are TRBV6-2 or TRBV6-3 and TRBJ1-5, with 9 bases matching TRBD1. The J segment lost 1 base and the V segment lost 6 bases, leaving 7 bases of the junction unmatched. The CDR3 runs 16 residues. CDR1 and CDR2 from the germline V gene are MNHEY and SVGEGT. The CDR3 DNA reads TGTGCCAGCAGACCTAACAGGGGGCTGAGCAATCAGCCCCAGCATTTT. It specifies CASRPNRGLSNQPQHF.

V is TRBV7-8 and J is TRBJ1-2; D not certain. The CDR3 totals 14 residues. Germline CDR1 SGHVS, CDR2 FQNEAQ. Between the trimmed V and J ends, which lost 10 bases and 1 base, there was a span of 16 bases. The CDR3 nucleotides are TGTGCCACCCGGCCGGCGGAAGTTAACTATGGCTACACCTTC. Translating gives CATRPAEVNYGYTF.

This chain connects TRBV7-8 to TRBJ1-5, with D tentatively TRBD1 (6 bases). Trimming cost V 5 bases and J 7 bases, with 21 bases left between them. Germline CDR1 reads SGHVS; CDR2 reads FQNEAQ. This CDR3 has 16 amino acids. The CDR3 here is CASSNRLLQGIQPQHF. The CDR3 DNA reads TGTGCCAGCAGCAACCGCCTCTTACAGGGTATCCAGCCCCAGCATTTT.

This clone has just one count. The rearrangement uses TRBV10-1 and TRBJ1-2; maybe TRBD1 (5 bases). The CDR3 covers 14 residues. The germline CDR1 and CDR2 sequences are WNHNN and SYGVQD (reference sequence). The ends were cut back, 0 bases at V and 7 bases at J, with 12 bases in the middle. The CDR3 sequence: CASSESSRAGGYTF. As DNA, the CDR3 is TGCGCCAGCAGTGAGTCGTCCAGGGCTGGTGGCTACACCTTC.

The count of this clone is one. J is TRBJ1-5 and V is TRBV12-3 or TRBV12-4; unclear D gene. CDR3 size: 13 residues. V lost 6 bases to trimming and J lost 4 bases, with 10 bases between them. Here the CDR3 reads CASSSTENQPQHF. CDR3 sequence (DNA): TGTGCCAGCAGCTCTACAGAGAATCAGCCCCAGCATTTT.

The DNA for the CDR3 is TGTGCCAGCTCACCACTTGCGGTTACCTACAATGAGCAGTTCTTC. Its translation is CASSPLAVTYNEQFF. The chain has TRBV18 and TRBJ2-1; D is ambiguous. V was shortened by 1 base and J by 2 bases, with 9 bases between the two germline ends. Germline CDR1 reads KGHSH; CDR2 reads LQKENI. This CDR3 is built from 15 residues.

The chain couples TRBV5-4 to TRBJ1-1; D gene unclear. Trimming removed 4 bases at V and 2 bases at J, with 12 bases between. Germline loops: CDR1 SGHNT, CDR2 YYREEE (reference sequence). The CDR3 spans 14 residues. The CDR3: CASSDGLLNTEAFF. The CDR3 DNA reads TGTGCCAGCAGCGACGGACTCTTAAACACTGAAGCTTTCTTT.

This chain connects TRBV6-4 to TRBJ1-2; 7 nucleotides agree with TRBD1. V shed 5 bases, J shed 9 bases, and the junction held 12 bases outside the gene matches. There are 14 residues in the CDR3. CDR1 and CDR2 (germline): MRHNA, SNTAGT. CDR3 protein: CASSLDPGQNSYTF. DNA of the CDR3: TGTGCCAGCAGTCTAGATCCGGGACAGAATAGCTACACCTTC.

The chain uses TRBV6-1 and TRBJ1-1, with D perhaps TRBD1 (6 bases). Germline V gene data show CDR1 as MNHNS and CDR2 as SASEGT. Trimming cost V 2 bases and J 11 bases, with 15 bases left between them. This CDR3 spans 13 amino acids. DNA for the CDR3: TGTGCCAGCAGTGAATACGGGGGGGCCCGGGCTTTCTTT. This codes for CASSEYGGARAFF.

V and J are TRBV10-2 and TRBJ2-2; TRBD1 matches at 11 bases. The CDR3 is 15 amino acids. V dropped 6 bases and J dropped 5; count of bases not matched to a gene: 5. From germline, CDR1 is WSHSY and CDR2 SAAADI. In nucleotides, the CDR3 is TGCGCCAGCAGATCCGGGACAGGGGGGACCGGGGAGCTGTTTTTT. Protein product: CASRSGTGGTGELFF.

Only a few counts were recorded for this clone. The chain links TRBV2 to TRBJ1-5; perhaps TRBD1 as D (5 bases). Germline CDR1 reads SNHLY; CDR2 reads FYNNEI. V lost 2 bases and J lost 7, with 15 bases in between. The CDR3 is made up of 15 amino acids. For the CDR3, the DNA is TGTGCCAGCAGTGAAAGGAGGGGTGAGCAGCAGCCCCAGCATTTT. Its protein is CASSERRGEQQPQHF.

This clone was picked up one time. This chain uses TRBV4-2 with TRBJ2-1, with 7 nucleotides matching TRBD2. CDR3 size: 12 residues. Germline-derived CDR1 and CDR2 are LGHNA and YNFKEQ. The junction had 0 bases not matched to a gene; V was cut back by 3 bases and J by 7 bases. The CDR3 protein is CASSQGGNEQFF. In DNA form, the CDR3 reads TGTGCCAGCAGCCAGGGGGGGAATGAGCAGTTCTTC.

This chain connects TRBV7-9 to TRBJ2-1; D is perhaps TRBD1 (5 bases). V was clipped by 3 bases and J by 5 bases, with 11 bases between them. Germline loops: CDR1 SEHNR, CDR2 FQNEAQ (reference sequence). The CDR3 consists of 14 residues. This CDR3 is CASSLTVTDNEQFF. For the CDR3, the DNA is TGTGCCAGCAGCTTGACAGTTACCGACAATGAGCAGTTCTTC.

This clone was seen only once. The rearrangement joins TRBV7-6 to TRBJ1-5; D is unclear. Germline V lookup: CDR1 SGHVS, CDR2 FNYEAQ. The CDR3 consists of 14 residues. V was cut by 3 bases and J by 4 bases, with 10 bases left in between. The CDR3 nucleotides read TGTGCCAGCAGCTTGGAGGGTAAAAATCAGCCCCAGCATTTT. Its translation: CASSLEGKNQPQHF.

CDR3 region: CASSTHRDRGLRDTGELFF. The CDR3 region has the DNA TGTGCCAGTAGTACACACCGGGACAGGGGGCTTAGGGATACCGGGGAGCTGTTTTTT. The chain uses TRBV19 and TRBJ2-2, with 12 bases aligning to TRBD1. The CDR3 is 19 amino acids. V lost 4 bases and J lost 5; bases outside the gene matches: 14. Germline V CDR1 and CDR2: LNHDA, SQIVND (reference sequence).

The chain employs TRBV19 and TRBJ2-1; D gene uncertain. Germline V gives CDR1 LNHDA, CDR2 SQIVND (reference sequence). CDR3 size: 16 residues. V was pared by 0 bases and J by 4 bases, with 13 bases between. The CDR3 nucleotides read TGTGCCAGTAGTATAGATTTTAACCCGACATACAATGAGCAGTTCTTC. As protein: CASSIDFNPTYNEQFF.